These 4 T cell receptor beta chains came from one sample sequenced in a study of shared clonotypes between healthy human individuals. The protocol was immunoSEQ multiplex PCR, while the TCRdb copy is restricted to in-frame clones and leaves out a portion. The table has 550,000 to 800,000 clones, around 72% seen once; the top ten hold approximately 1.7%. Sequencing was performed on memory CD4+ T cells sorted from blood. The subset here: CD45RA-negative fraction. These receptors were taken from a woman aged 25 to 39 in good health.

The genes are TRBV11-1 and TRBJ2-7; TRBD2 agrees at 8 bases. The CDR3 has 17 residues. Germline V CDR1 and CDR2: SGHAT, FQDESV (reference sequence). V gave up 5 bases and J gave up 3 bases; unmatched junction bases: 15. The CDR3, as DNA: TGTGCCAGCAGCCCGTGGCGGAGGTGGCTAGCGGGCTACGAGCAGTACTTC. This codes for CASSPWRRWLAGYEQYF.

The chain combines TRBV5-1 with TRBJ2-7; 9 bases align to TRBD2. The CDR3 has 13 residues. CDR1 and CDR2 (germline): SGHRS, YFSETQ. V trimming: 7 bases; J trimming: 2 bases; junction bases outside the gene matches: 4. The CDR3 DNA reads TGCGCCAGCGGTCTAGCGGGGCCCTACGAGCAGTACTTC. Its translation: CASGLAGPYEQYF.

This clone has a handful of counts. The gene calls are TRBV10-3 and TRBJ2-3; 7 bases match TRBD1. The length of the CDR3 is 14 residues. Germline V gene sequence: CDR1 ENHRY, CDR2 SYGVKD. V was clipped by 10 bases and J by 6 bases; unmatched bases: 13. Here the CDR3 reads CATTQGQFFDTQYF. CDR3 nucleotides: TGTGCCACCACCCAGGGACAGTTTTTCGATACGCAGTATTTT.

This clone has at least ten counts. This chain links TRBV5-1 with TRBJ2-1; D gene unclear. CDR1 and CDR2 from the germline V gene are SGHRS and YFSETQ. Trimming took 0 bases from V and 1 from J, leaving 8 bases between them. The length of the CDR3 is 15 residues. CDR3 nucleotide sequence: TGCGCCAGCAGCTTGGACAATCCATCCTACAATGAGCAGTTCTTC. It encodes CASSLDNPSYNEQFF. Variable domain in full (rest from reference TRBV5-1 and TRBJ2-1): KAGVTQTPRYLIKTRGQQVTLSCSPISGHRSVSWYQQTPGQGLQFLFEYFSETQRNKGNFPGRFSGRQFSNSRSEMNVSTLELGDSALYLCASSLDNPSYNEQFFGPGTRLTVL.